This T cell receptor (beta chain) was captured by sequencing in a study of blood T cell repertoires in COVID-19. TCRdb keeps only in-frame clones here, not all; method: immunoSEQ multiplex PCR. The data hold roughly 200,000 clones, with about 82% observed a single time. This clone was observed a few times. The CDR3 runs to 16 residues. J was trimmed by 6 bases and V by 1 base; bases with no gene match: 10. Germline lookup yields CDR1 SGHTA and CDR2 FQGNSA. The chain links TRBV7-2 to TRBJ2-7; 9 nucleotides line up with TRBD2. Material for sequencing was PBMCs or T cells enriched from blood (not recorded which). The clonotype originates from a man aged 35-49 years with acute COVID-19. CDR3 nucleotide sequence: TGTGCCAGCAGCTTAGTTCCCAGCGGGAGGTCTATCGAGCAGTACTTC. It is translated as CASSLVPSGRSIEQYF. The variable domain in full, with the rest retrieved from reference TRBV7-2 and TRBJ2-7, is GAGVSQSPSNKVTEKGKDVELRCDPISGHTALYWYRQSLGQGLEFLIYFQGNSAPDKSGLPSDRFSAERTGGSVSTLTIQRTQQEDSAVYLCASSLVPSGRSIEQYFGPGTRLTVT.